These T cell receptor beta chains were read from a single sample in a study of OX40 agonist ivuxolimab in advanced cancers. TCRdb keeps only in-frame clones here, not all; method: immunoSEQ multiplex PCR. The repertoire holds 65,000 to 90,000 clones, with under 95% as singletons. Sequenced material: CD4+ or CD8+ T cells sorted from blood, taken in a trial of the OX40 agonist ivuxolimab. The receptor set was obtained from an adult with an advanced solid tumor such as melanoma, head and neck, liver or kidney cancer. The CDR3 runs from the conserved cysteine through the conserved F or W. The D gene is left open where the match is weak. Expanded clones get a size class; other rows say once, few or many, or leave the size out.

>TRBD1|TRBJ2-2|NA|TRBV6-1
TGTGCCAGCAGTGTGGGACCCGGGACAGGGGTCACCGGGGAGCTGTTTTTT
CASSVGPGTGVTGELFF
>NA|TRBJ2-7|NA|TRBV4-1
TGCGCCAGCAGCCAGGCGACTATGGGGAGTTACGAGCAGTACTTC
CASSQATMGSYEQYF
>NA|TRBJ1-1|NA|TRBV28
TGTGCCAGCGGGGAGTTTTTCTCTGAAGCTTTCTTT
CASGEFFSEAFF
>NA|TRBJ1-4|NA|TRBV6-1
TGTGCCAGCAGTGAAGGCGTTACAGCCGCAACGGCTGAAAAACTGTTTTTT
CASSEGVTAATAEKLFF
>TRBD2|TRBJ2-3|NA|TRBV28
TGTGCCAGCAGCATCGGGGGGATTTCAGATACGCAGTATTTT
CASSIGGISDTQYF
>TRBD1|TRBJ2-2|once|TRBV29-1
TGCAGCGTTGATCATGGGACAGGCACCGGGGAGCTGTTTTTT
CSVDHGTGTGELFF
>NA|TRBJ1-2|NA|TRBV28
TGTGCCAGCAGTTTCGGTGCGGGTGACTATGGCTACACCTTC
CASSFGAGDYGYTF
>NA|TRBJ2-1|NA|TRBV7-9
TGTGCCAGCAGCTTAATGGACTGGAAGGTAGAATACAATGAGCAGTTCTTC
CASSLMDWKVEYNEQFF
>NA|TRBJ2-3|NA|TRBV13
TGTGCCAGCAGCCCCCACACAGATACGCAGTATTTT
CASSPHTDTQYF
>NA|TRBJ1-4|NA|TRBV4-2
TGTGCCAGCAGCCAAGATAATGAAAAACTGTTTTTT
CASSQDNEKLFF
>NA|TRBJ2-7|NA|TRBV25-1
TGTGCCAGCAGGGAAAGCTCCTACGAGCAGTACTTC
CASRESSYEQYF
>NA|TRBJ1-1|NA|TRBV30
TGTGCCTGGAGTTATGGCACTGAAGCTTTCTTT
CAWSYGTEAFF
>NA|TRBJ1-3|NA|TRBV7-9
TGTGCCAGCAGCATTGCACAGGGCAGGGGAAACACCATATATTTT
CASSIAQGRGNTIYF
>NA|TRBJ1-4|NA|TRBV28
TGTGCCACCAGTCAGTCGGTAGAAGAAAAACTGTTTTTT
CATSQSVEEKLFF
>NA|TRBJ2-2|NA|TRBV4-3
TGCGCCAGCAGCCAAGAAGTTCACGTTAACACCGGGGAGCTGTTTTTT
CASSQEVHVNTGELFF
>TRBD1|TRBJ1-2|NA|TRBV27
TGTGCCAGCAGTGTAGGGACAGCATATGGCTACACCTTC
CASSVGTAYGYTF
>TRBD2|TRBJ2-1|NA|TRBV27
TGTGCCAGCAGTCTAAACGGGGGGGATGAGCAGTTCTTC
CASSLNGGDEQFF
>TRBD1|TRBJ1-2|once|TRBV4-3
TGCGCCAGCAGCCAAGAGTGGGGACAGGGGACTAACTATGGCTACACCTTC
CASSQEWGQGTNYGYTF
>NA|TRBJ2-7|once|TRBV14
TGTGCCAGCAGCCACGGGGGATCCTACGAGCAGTACTTC
CASSHGGSYEQYF
>NA|TRBJ1-5|NA|TRBV29-1
TGCAGCGTTGCGAGGGGCCTCAATCAGCCCCAGCATTTT
CSVARGLNQPQHF
>NA|TRBJ1-5|few|TRBV28
TGTGCCAGCAGTTTTGGGGGCCCAGGGTATCAGCCCCAGCATTTT
CASSFGGPGYQPQHF
>TRBD1|TRBJ1-4|once|TRBV9
TGTGCCAGCAGCGTTGGTAGGGGGCTTGAAAAACTGTTTTTT
CASSVGRGLEKLFF
>TRBD2|TRBJ2-1|NA|TRBV29-1
TGCAGCGCAATTGGGACTAGCGGGAGGGTGGGCTATGAGCAGTTCTTC
CSAIGTSGRVGYEQFF
>NA|TRBJ2-2|NA|TRBV10-3
TGTGCCATCAATGTGGACAGGAACACCGGGGAGCTGTTTTTT
CAINVDRNTGELFF
>TRBD1|TRBJ1-5|NA|TRBV28
TGTGCCAGCAGTAGGACAGGGAGAGTTCGCGAGGCCCAGCATTTT
CASSRTGRVREAQHF
>NA|TRBJ1-5|NA|TRBV15
TGTGCCACCAGCAGGCGGGGGATAAGGAATCAGCCCCAGCATTTT
CATSRRGIRNQPQHF
>TRBD1|TRBJ1-4|NA|TRBV10-3
TGTGCCACGAGGACAGGGGGGGAAAAACTGTTTTTT
CATRTGGEKLFF